One sample yielded the 32 T cell receptor beta chains listed below, sequenced in a study of technical replicates of blood from several donors (dated by TCRdb to the late 2010s). The protocol used for the library was the immunoSEQ multiplex PCR assay. TCRdb took this table from immuneACCESS and kept in-frame rearrangements with V and J called. Such tables lack part of the clones; where checked against another copy, unresolved V genes explain under half of the gap, and the rest is unexplained. The sample records 85,000 to 90,000 clones, around 92% of which are singletons. The biggest ten clones account for around 0.3% of the sample. Sequencing used T cells isolated from PBMCs. The receptors come from a human donor in good health.

The V and J genes are TRBV11-2 and TRBJ2-7; D remains unclear. The ends were cut back, 1 base at V and 4 bases at J, with 5 bases in the middle. The CDR3 totals 12 residues. Looked up from germline, CDR1 is SGHAT and CDR2 is FQNNGV. As DNA, the CDR3 is TGTGCCAGCAGCTTAGCGACTTACGAGCAGTACTTC. Protein product: CASSLATYEQYF.

The V gene is TRBV20-1, the J gene TRBJ2-7; maybe TRBD1 (5 bases). Germline assignment: CDR1 DFQATT and CDR2 SNEGSKA (reference sequence). V lost 6 bases and J lost 5, with 11 bases in between. The CDR3 is 11 residues long. CDR3 amino acids: CSAAEQDEQYF. CDR3 DNA: TGCAGTGCCGCGGAACAGGACGAGCAGTACTTC.

This chain joins TRBV7-8 and TRBJ2-2, with 7 bases fitting TRBD1. The length of the CDR3 is 17 residues. The J segment lost 1 base and the V segment lost 5 bases, leaving 10 bases of the junction unmatched. Germline V gene sequence: CDR1 SGHVS, CDR2 FQNEAQ. The CDR3 DNA reads as TGTGCCAGCAGCCCCTCACAGGGACAGTTGAACACCGGGGAGCTGTTTTTT. Translating it yields CASSPSQGQLNTGELFF. The complete variable domain, with remaining parts taken from reference TRBV7-8 and TRBJ2-2, reads GAGVSQSPRYKVAKRGQDVALRCDPISGHVSLFWYQQALGQGPEFLTYFQNEAQLDKSGLPSDRFFAERPEGSVSTLKIQRTQQEDSAVYLCASSPSQGQLNTGELFFGEGSRLTVL.

The CDR3 region is CASSLYGPGGTDTQYF. In DNA form, the CDR3 reads TGTGCCAGCAGTTTGTACGGGCCGGGGGGCACAGATACGCAGTATTTT. The chain employs TRBV27 and TRBJ2-3; D is perhaps TRBD2 (6 bases). The CDR3 loop spans 16 amino acids. The V gene lost 3 bases and the J gene lost 1 base, with 14 bases spanning the gap. Germline loops: CDR1 MNHEY, CDR2 SMNVEV (reference sequence).

V usage is TRBV29-1 and J usage is TRBJ2-7; a weak D match, TRBD1 (7 bases). This CDR3 is built from 15 residues. Trimming took 6 bases from V and 0 from J, leaving 18 bases between them. The germline CDR1 and CDR2 sequences are SQVTM and ANQGSEA. CDR3 nucleotide sequence: TGCAGCGTCCTCCTAGCGACAGGGAACTCCTACGAGCAGTACTTC. Protein sequence: CSVLLATGNSYEQYF.

The gene calls are TRBV5-1 and TRBJ1-4; no reliable D call. V lost 1 base and J 3 bases, leaving 4 bases between the germline ends. Per germline, CDR1 SGHRS and CDR2 YFSETQ. The CDR3 runs to 13 residues. For the CDR3, the DNA is TGCGCCAGCAGCTTGACTCCTAATGAAAAACTGTTTTTT. This codes for CASSLTPNEKLFF.

The V gene is TRBV10-1, the J gene TRBJ2-1, with 8 bases aligning to TRBD1. V lost 10 bases to trimming and J lost 3 bases; unmatched junction nucleotides: 11. This CDR3 spans 15 amino acids. Germline CDR1 is WNHNN and CDR2 is SYGVQD (reference sequence). The CDR3 bases are TGCGCCATCCCGGGACAGGCATCGCTCTACAATGAGCAGTTCTTC. Residues: CAIPGQASLYNEQFF.

This chain uses TRBV15 with TRBJ2-7; 13 bases are a match to TRBD2. The CDR3 has 17 residues. Germline assignment: CDR1 LNHNV and CDR2 YYDKDF (reference sequence). Germline trimming cut 5 bases from V and 0 bases from J; bases unmatched to any gene: 7. For the CDR3, the DNA is TGTGCCACCAGCGGACTAGCGGGGGACATGAACTCCTACGAGCAGTACTTC. Protein sequence: CATSGLAGDMNSYEQYF.

The chain joins TRBV11-2 to TRBJ1-1; D possibly corresponds to TRBD1 (6 bases). The CDR3 consists of 15 residues. Germline V gene data show CDR1 as SGHAT and CDR2 as FQNNGV. With 0 bases removed from V and 1 base from J, the gap between germline ends came to 9 bases. CDR3 in amino acids: CASSLESGANTEAFF. CDR3 coding DNA: TGTGCCAGCAGCTTAGAGTCAGGGGCGAACACTGAAGCTTTCTTT.

The chain recombines TRBV29-1 with TRBJ2-3, with 7 bases aligning to TRBD1. The CDR3 covers 16 residues. V was pared by 7 bases and J by 0 bases, with 13 bases of the junction left unmatched. Germline loops: CDR1 SQVTM, CDR2 ANQGSEA. The CDR3, as DNA: TGCAGCGGCGTCGAGGGGGCGGCTCTCAGCACAGATACGCAGTATTTT. Translation gives CSGVEGAALSTDTQYF.

The genes are TRBV5-4 and TRBJ2-1; TRBD1 matches 9 bases. Germline values: CDR1 SGHNT, CDR2 YYREEE (reference sequence). The CDR3 covers 15 residues. V was pared by 5 bases and J by 5 bases, with 8 bases of the junction left unmatched. The DNA of the CDR3 is TGTGCCAGCAGTAGGACAGGGGCCAACAACAATGAGCAGTTCTTC. It codes for CASSRTGANNNEQFF.

This clone appeared a few times. This chain uses TRBV9 with TRBJ1-6, with TRBD1 as a possible D gene (6 bases). V was pared by 10 bases and J by 7 bases, with 12 bases between. This CDR3 is built from 12 residues. Germline lookup yields CDR1 SGDLS and CDR2 YYNGEE. DNA for the CDR3: TGTGCCGCTCAGGGGCGGAATTCACCCCTCCACTTT. Encoded protein: CAAQGRNSPLHF.

The CDR3 is CASSLATGGYGYTF. The CDR3 bases are TGTGCCAGCAGCTTAGCGACAGGGGGCTATGGCTACACCTTC. V usage is TRBV7-9 and J usage is TRBJ1-2, with TRBD1 identical over 9 bases. The CDR3 runs to 14 residues. Germline CDR1 reads SEHNR; CDR2 reads FQNEAQ (reference sequence). The V and J ends lost 0 bases and 4 bases, in that order; junction bases with no gene match: 0.

This clone was counted a single time. The V and J genes are TRBV5-4 and TRBJ1-2; D possibly corresponds to TRBD1 (6 bases). Deletions cut 0 bases from V and 2 bases from J, with 11 bases between. The germline CDR1 and CDR2 sequences are SGHNT and YYREEE (reference sequence). CDR3 length: 15 residues. CDR3 DNA: TGTGCCAGCAGCTTGGCAGGGGAGGGCAACTATGGCTACACCTTC. Translation: CASSLAGEGNYGYTF.

The chain joins TRBV5-8 to TRBJ1-5, with 8 bases that match TRBD1. In germline, CDR1 is SGHTS, CDR2 YDEGEE. This CDR3 contains 15 residues. J gave up 3 bases and V 4 bases, and 6 bases lay outside the gene matches. The CDR3 DNA sequence: TGTGCCAGCAGCCGAGGACAGGGACTCAATCAGCCCCAGCATTTT. Its translation is CASSRGQGLNQPQHF.

The chain carries TRBV5-6 and TRBJ1-2; TRBD1 matches 7 bases. Per the germline V gene, CDR1 is SGHDT and CDR2 is YYEEEE. V trimming: 0 bases; J trimming: 4 bases; junction bases outside the gene matches: 9. This CDR3 region has 16 residues. CDR3 protein: CASSLDRGWGGYGYTF. Written as DNA, the CDR3 is TGTGCCAGCAGCTTGGACAGGGGATGGGGAGGCTATGGCTACACCTTC.

The chain employs TRBV7-9 and TRBJ2-1; 10 bases are a match to TRBD2. Per the germline V gene, CDR1 is SEHNR and CDR2 is FQNEAQ (reference sequence). There are 17 residues in the CDR3. V shed 6 bases and J 4 bases; nucleotides not matched to a gene: 12. CDR3 sequence (DNA): TGTGCCAGCAGACAAAGGCCCCGGACTAGCGGATACAATGAGCAGTTCTTC. This translates into CASRQRPRTSGYNEQFF.

This chain joins TRBV5-1 and TRBJ2-5; weak D call: TRBD2 (5 bases). The V gene lost 0 bases and the J gene lost 3 bases, with 9 bases spanning the gap. The CDR3 length is 14 residues. CDR1 is SGHRS and CDR2 is YFSETQ in the germline V gene. This chain's CDR3 is CASSLVVREETQYF. CDR3 nucleotide sequence: TGCGCCAGCAGCTTGGTTGTGAGGGAAGAGACCCAGTACTTC.

The chain is built from TRBV7-9 and TRBJ2-1; D might be TRBD2 (6 bases). The CDR3 loop spans 12 amino acids. CDR1 SEHNR and CDR2 FQNEAQ come from the germline V gene (reference sequence). V lost 5 bases and J 13 bases, leaving 15 bases between the germline ends. Here the CDR3 DNA reads TGTGCCAGCAGCCCGAACGCGGGACGACAGTTCTTC. It translates to CASSPNAGRQFF.

The chain employs TRBV7-6 and TRBJ2-7; 7 bases match TRBD2. Unmatched junction bases numbered 3, after V lost 2 bases and J lost 2 bases. Per the germline V gene, CDR1 is SGHVS and CDR2 is FNYEAQ. The CDR3 is 14 amino acids. The chain's CDR3 is CASSLSSGPYEQYF. The CDR3 nucleotides read TGTGCCAGCAGCTTATCTAGCGGTCCCTACGAGCAGTACTTC.

This chain connects TRBV11-1 to TRBJ1-1; TRBD1 matches 9 bases. Germline CDR1 SGHAT, CDR2 FQDESV (reference sequence). Trimming took 2 bases from V and 3 from J; bases not matched to a gene: 10. The CDR3 consists of 17 residues. CDR3 region: CASSLTSGQGGDTEAFF. CDR3 DNA sequence: TGTGCCAGCAGCTTAACGTCGGGACAGGGCGGAGACACTGAAGCTTTCTTT.

The chain recombines TRBV28 with TRBJ2-7; D remains unclear. Germline CDR1 reads MDHEN; CDR2 reads SYDVKM. CDR3 length equals 13 residues. Trimming removed 3 bases at V and 9 bases at J, with 15 bases between. The CDR3 coding sequence is TGTGCCAGCAGTTTTTTTAGTGGCAGGCGGCAGTACTTC. This sequence encodes CASSFFSGRRQYF.

This chain links TRBV19 with TRBJ2-1, with D possibly TRBD1 on 6 matching bases. Trimming took 7 bases from V and 2 from J, leaving 12 bases between them. CDR1 is LNHDA and CDR2 is SQIVND in the germline V gene (reference sequence). The CDR3 loop spans 14 amino acids. The CDR3 here is CASKGTHTYNEQFF. The CDR3 DNA sequence: TGTGCCAGTAAGGGGACACATACCTACAATGAGCAGTTCTTC.

This clone was counted a single time. The chain couples TRBV12-5 to TRBJ2-7; tentatively, D is TRBD1 (6 bases). V was trimmed by 6 bases and J by 0 bases, leaving 24 bases between them. CDR3 size: 18 residues. Germline V gene data show CDR1 as LGHNT and CDR2 as FRNRAP. In DNA form, the CDR3 reads TGTGCTAGTGGAAGGGCAGGGGTACCCCCTCAAATCTCCTACGAGCAGTACTTC. Encoded protein: CASGRAGVPPQISYEQYF.

The genes are TRBV6-6 and TRBJ1-1, with a weak D call TRBD1 (6 bases). The V and J ends lost 6 bases and 3 bases respectively, with 11 bases between them. Germline V CDR1 and CDR2: MNHNY, SVGAGI (reference sequence). This CDR3 is built from 13 residues. The CDR3 coding sequence is TGTGCCAGCAGCAACAACAGGGACACTGAAGCTTTCTTT. Protein product: CASSNNRDTEAFF.

The chain uses TRBV19 and TRBJ2-1; D gene uncertain. CDR3 size: 13 residues. V was cut by 1 base and J by 4 bases, with 5 bases left in between. CDR1 is LNHDA, CDR2 SQIVND, per germline (reference sequence). In DNA form, the CDR3 reads TGTGCCAGTAGTATAGGAGGATACAATGAGCAGTTCTTC. It codes for CASSIGGYNEQFF.

The V gene is TRBV30, the J gene TRBJ2-3; 8 bases align to TRBD2. The CDR3 extends over 14 amino acids. Germline lookup yields CDR1 GTSNPN and CDR2 SVGIG (reference sequence). V lost 4 bases to trimming and J lost 8 bases; unmatched junction nucleotides: 11. This chain's CDR3 is CAWIGRGVGATQYF. The CDR3 coding sequence is TGTGCCTGGATAGGGCGGGGGGTGGGTGCTACGCAGTATTTT.

This chain joins TRBV5-1 and TRBJ1-5; the D is unclear. Between the trimmed V and J ends, which lost 4 bases and 8 bases, there was a span of 19 bases. CDR3 length: 15 amino acids. The germline gives CDR1 SGHRS, CDR2 YFSETQ. The CDR3 DNA is TGCGCCAGCAGCCCTGGGTGGAGGGCGGAGGAGCCCCAGCATTTT. Translating gives CASSPGWRAEEPQHF.

As DNA, the CDR3 is TGTGCCAGCAGCTTAGTACACAGGGCCTATGGCTACACCTTC. This encodes CASSLVHRAYGYTF. The chain carries TRBV11-2 and TRBJ1-2; possibly TRBD1 for D (6 bases). CDR3 length: 14 residues. Per germline, CDR1 SGHAT and CDR2 FQNNGV. Deletions cut 1 base from V and 4 bases from J, with 10 bases between.

This clone was observed a single time. The chain combines TRBV25-1 with TRBJ2-1, with 8 bases fitting TRBD2. The CDR3 length is 17 residues. Germline values: CDR1 MGHDK, CDR2 SYGVNS. J gave up 2 bases and V 3 bases, and 9 bases lay outside the gene matches. In DNA form, the CDR3 reads TGTGCCAGCAGTGAGGGACTAACTAGCGGACCCTACAATGAGCAGTTCTTC. This encodes CASSEGLTSGPYNEQFF.

The CDR3 protein is CASSESRGSAGNTIYF. CDR3 sequence (DNA): TGTGCCAGCAGTGAGAGTCGGGGTTCGGCTGGAAACACCATATATTTT. This chain uses TRBV6-1 with TRBJ1-3; unclear D gene. The CDR3 sequence is 16 residues long. The V end lost 3 bases, the J end lost 2 bases, and 14 bases lay between the germline ends. Germline V gene lookup returns CDR1 MNHNS and CDR2 SASEGT.

For the CDR3, the DNA is TGCGCCAGAATCCCTCCCCCCAGAGGCTATAGCAATCAGCCCCAGCATTTT. Translating it yields CARIPPPRGYSNQPQHF. This chain links TRBV5-1 with TRBJ1-5, with unresolved D. This CDR3 comprises 17 residues. Deletions cut 8 bases from V and 0 bases from J, with 21 bases between. Germline-derived CDR1 and CDR2 are SGHRS and YFSETQ.